This record covers a single TCR beta chain. This table comes from immunoSEQ multiplex PCR, and its TCRdb copy is limited to in-frame clones, with some not included. The top ten clones hold more than 1.5% of a sample with about 250,000 clones, just over 85% of them seen once. These data belong to a study of blood T cell repertoires in COVID-19. The TCR comes from a man in his forties or fifties who had recovered from COVID-19. Sequenced: PBMCs or T cells enriched from blood (not recorded which).

The CDR3: CASSEGTSGIYEQYF. The CDR3 nucleotides are TGTGCCAGCAGTGAAGGGACTAGCGGGATCTACGAGCAGTACTTC. This sequence joins TRBV6-1 and TRBJ2-7, with 12 bases matching TRBD2. V lost 1 base, J lost 3 bases, and 1 base stayed unmatched. This CDR3 has 15 amino acids. Germline values: CDR1 MNHNS, CDR2 SASEGT.